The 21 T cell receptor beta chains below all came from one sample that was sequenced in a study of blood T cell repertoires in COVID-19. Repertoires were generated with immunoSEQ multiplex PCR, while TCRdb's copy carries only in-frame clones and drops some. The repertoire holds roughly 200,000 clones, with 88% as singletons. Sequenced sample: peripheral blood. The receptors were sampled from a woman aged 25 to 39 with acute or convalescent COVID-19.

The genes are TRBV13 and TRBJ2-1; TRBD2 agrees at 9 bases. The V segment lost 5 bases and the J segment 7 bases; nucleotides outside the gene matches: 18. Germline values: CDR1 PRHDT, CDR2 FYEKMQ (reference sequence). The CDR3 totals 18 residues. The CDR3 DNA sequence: TGTGCCAGCAGCCCCCACCTAGGGGGGACTAGCCTTTCAAATGAGCAGTTCTTC. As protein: CASSPHLGGTSLSNEQFF.

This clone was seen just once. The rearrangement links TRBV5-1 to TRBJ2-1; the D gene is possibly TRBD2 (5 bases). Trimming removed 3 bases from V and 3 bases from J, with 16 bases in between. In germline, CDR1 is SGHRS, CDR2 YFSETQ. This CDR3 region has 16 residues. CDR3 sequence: CASSSTSGNLYNEQFF. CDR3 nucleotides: TGCGCCAGCAGCTCTACCTCCGGGAACCTCTACAATGAGCAGTTCTTC. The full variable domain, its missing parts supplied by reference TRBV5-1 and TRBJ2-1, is KAGVTQTPRYLIKTRGQQVTLSCSPISGHRSVSWYQQTPGQGLQFLFEYFSETQRNKGNFPGRFSGRQFSNSRSEMNVSTLELGDSALYLCASSSTSGNLYNEQFFGPGTRLTVL.

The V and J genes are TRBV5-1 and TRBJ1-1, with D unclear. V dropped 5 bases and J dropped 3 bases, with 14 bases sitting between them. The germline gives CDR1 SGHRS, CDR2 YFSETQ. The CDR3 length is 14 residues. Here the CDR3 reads CASRVQEIDTEAFF. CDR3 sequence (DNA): TGCGCCAGCAGAGTGCAGGAAATTGACACTGAAGCTTTCTTT.

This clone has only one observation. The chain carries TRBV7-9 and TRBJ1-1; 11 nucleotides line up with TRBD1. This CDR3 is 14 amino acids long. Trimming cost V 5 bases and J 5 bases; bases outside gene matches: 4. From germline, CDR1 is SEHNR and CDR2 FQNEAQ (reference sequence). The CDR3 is CASSRTGGRTEAFF. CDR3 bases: TGTGCCAGCAGCCGGACAGGGGGCAGGACTGAAGCTTTCTTT.

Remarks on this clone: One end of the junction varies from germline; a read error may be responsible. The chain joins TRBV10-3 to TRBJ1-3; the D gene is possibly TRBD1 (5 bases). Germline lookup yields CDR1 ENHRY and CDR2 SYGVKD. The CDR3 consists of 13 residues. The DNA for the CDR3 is TGTGCCATCAGTGAACAGGTTCTCATGGCGAGAGATTTT. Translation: CAISEQVLMARDF.

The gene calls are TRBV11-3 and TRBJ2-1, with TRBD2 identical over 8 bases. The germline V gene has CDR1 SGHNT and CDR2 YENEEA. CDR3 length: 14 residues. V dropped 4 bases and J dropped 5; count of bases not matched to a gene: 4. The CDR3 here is CASSSPGGDNEQFF. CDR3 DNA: TGTGCCAGCAGCTCCCCGGGGGGGGACAATGAGCAGTTCTTC.

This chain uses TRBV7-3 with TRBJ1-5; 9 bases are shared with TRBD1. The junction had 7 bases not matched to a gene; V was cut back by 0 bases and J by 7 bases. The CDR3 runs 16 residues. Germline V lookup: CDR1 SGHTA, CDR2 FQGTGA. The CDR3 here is CASSLTQGQGGQPQHF. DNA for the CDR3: TGTGCCAGCAGCTTAACGCAGGGACAGGGAGGGCAGCCCCAGCATTTT.

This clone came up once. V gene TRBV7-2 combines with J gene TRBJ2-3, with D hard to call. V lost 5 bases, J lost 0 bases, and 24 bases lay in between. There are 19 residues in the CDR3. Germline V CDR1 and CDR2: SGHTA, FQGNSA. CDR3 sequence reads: CASSPRVGIRITSTDTQYF. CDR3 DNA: TGTGCCAGCAGCCCGAGAGTTGGTATCCGTATAACTAGCACAGATACGCAGTATTTT.

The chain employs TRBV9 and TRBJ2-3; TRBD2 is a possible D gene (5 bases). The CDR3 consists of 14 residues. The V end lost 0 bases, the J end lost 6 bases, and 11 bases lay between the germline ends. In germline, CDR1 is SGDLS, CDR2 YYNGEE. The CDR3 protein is CASSVVRVGDTQYF. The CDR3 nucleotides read TGTGCCAGCAGCGTAGTGAGGGTTGGGGATACGCAGTATTTT.

CDR3 bases: TGTGCCAGCGGGACAGGGATGGTCACTGAAGCTTTCTTT. The encoded protein is CASGTGMVTEAFF. The chain employs TRBV28 and TRBJ1-1, with 9 positions matching TRBD1. J gave up 4 bases and V 8 bases, and 5 bases lay outside the gene matches. The CDR3 covers 13 residues. Germline V gene lookup returns CDR1 MDHEN and CDR2 SYDVKM.

For the CDR3, the DNA is TGCGCCAGCAATCCCGTTGAGGGATCGCATGGCTACACCTTC. It is translated as CASNPVEGSHGYTF. The chain links TRBV4-1 to TRBJ1-2; D gene uncertain. The V end was cut by 7 bases, the J end by 6 bases, with 18 bases between. The CDR3 is made up of 14 amino acids. CDR1 is MGHRA, CDR2 YSYEKL, per germline.

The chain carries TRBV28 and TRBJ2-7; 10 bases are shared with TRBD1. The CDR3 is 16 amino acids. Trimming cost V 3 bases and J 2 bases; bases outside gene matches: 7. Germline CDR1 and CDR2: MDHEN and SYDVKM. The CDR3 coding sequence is TGTGCCAGCAGTTTTGCGGACAGGGGGGACCCCTACGAGCAGTACTTC. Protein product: CASSFADRGDPYEQYF.

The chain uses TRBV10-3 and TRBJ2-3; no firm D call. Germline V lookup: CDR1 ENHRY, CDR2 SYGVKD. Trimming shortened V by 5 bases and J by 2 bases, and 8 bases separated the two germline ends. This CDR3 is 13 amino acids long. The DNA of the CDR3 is TGTGCCATCAGTCCGTCTTTCACAGATACGCAGTATTTT. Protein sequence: CAISPSFTDTQYF.

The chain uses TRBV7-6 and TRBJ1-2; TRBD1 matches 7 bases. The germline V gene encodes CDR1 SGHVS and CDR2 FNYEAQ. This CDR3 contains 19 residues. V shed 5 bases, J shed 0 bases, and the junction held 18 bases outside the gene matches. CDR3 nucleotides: TGTGCCAGCAGCCCAAGGACAGGATACAATATAGGACCTAACTATGGCTACACCTTC. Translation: CASSPRTGYNIGPNYGYTF.

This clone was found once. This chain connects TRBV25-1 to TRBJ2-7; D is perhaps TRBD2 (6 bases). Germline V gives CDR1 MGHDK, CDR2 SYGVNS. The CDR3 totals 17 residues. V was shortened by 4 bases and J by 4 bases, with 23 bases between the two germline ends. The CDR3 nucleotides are TGTGCCAGCAGTGCTCCCGGGGAAGCGGAGGGACCTTACGAGCAGTACTTC. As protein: CASSAPGEAEGPYEQYF.

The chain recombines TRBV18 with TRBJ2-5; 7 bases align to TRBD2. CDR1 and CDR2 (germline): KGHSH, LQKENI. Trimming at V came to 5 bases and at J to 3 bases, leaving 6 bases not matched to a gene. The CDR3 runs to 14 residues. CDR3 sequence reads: CASSFSSGKETQYF. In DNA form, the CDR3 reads TGTGCCAGCTCATTTTCTAGCGGAAAAGAGACCCAGTACTTC.

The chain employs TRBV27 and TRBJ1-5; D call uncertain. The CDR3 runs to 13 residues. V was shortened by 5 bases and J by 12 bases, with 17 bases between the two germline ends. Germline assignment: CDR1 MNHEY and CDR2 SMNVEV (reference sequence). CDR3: CASSPTDGLIQHF. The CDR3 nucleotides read TGTGCCAGCAGTCCCACGGATGGGCTGATCCAGCATTTT.

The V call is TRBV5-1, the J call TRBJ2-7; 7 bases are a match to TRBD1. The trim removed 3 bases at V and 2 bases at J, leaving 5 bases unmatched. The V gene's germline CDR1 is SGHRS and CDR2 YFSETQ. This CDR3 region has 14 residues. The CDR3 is CASSSPGTAYEQYF. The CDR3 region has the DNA TGCGCCAGCAGCTCACCCGGGACAGCCTACGAGCAGTACTTC.

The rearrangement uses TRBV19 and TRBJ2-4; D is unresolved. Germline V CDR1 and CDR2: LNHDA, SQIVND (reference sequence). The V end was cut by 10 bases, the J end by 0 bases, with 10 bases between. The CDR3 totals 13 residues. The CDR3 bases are TGTGCCACCCCAACAGTAGCCAAAAACATTCAGTACTTC. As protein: CATPTVAKNIQYF.

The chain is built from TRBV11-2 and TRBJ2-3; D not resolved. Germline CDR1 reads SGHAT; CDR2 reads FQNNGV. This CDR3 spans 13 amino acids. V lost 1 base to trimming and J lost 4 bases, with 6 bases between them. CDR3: CASSLVFADTQYF. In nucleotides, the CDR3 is TGTGCCAGCAGCTTAGTGTTCGCAGATACGCAGTATTTT. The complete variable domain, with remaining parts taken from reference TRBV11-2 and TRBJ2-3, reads EAGVAQSPRYKIIEKRQSVAFWCNPISGHATLYWYQQILGQGPKLLIQFQNNGVVDDSQLPKDRFSAERLKGVDSTLKIQPAKLEDSAVYLCASSLVFADTQYFGPGTRLTVL.

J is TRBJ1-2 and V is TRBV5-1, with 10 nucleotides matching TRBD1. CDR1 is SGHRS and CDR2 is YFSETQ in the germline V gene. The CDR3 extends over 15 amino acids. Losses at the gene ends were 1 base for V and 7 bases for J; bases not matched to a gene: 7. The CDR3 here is CASSLFGDRGSGYTF. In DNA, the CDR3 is TGCGCCAGCAGCTTGTTTGGGGACAGGGGCTCTGGCTACACCTTC.